Many counts were recorded for the clone carrying this T cell receptor beta chain. Antigen unknown. Primers used in a second PCR of about 6 to 11 cycles were a sample-barcoded 5' primer and a J-beta primer mix. TCRdb called the 5' RACE reads again in MiXCR, with one record for every CDR3 protein. The sample carries some 930,000 distinct CDR3 sequences, just under 30% recorded once. This specimen belongs to a study of blood T cells in healthy people across ages. Findings and caveats of the study: From one million sequenced T cells, diversity estimates were lower bounds.

The germline V gene encodes CDR1 MDHEN and CDR2 SYDVKM. Trimming pared 2 bases from V and 3 bases from J, leaving 18 bases between. The CDR3 consists of 17 residues. The data also belong to a second study, concerning T cells of mothers and their children.

The gene calls are TRBV28 and TRBJ2-3, with D possibly TRBD2 on 6 matching bases. The TCR sequence derives from a woman in her forties in good health. Input material: blood. CDR3 residues: CASSLGYASVGTDTQYF. CDR3 in DNA: TGTGCCAGCAGTTTAGGGTACGCTAGCGTAGGAACAGATACGCAGTATTTT. The variable domain in full, completed from reference TRBV28 and TRBJ2-3, reads DVKVTQSSRYLVKRTGEKVFLECVQDMDHENMFWYRQDPGLGLRLIYFSYDVKMKEKGDIPEGYSVSREKKERFSLILESASTNQTSMYLCASSLGYASVGTDTQYFGPGTRLTVL.